The 5 T cell receptor beta chains below all came from one sample that was sequenced in a study of T cell responses to AZD1222 COVID-19 vaccine. Clones were sequenced by immunoSEQ multiplex PCR, and TCRdb holds only the in-frame ones, with some missing. The sample shows 110,000 or so clones, roughly 84% of them seen only once. Sequencing used peripheral blood, obtained on day 0 of AZD1222 vaccination. These receptor sequences come from an adult in good health.

The gene calls are TRBV5-1 and TRBJ2-4; 8 bases map to TRBD1. V lost 4 bases to trimming and J lost 8 bases; unmatched junction nucleotides: 11. The germline gives CDR1 SGHRS, CDR2 YFSETQ. The CDR3 runs 15 residues. CDR3: CASSLLGQGADIQYF. The CDR3 nucleotides are TGCGCCAGCAGCCTTCTGGGGCAGGGGGCTGACATTCAGTACTTC.

This chain connects TRBV11-2 to TRBJ2-2, with TRBD2 identical over 7 bases. This CDR3 is built from 15 residues. From germline, CDR1 is SGHAT and CDR2 FQNNGV. The V and J ends lost 1 base and 4 bases, in that order; junction bases with no gene match: 3. The CDR3 reads CASSLGPSGTGELFF. The CDR3 DNA is TGTGCCAGCAGCTTAGGTCCTAGCGGCACCGGGGAGCTGTTTTTT.

A single count supports this clone. This rearrangement joins TRBV11-3 to TRBJ1-1; 10 bases are shared with TRBD1. Germline CDR1 is SGHNT and CDR2 is YENEEA. This CDR3 spans 15 amino acids. The trim removed 4 bases at V and 5 bases at J, leaving 7 bases unmatched. The CDR3 DNA reads TGTGCCAGCAGCTACGCGGGACAGGGGAGAACTGAAGCTTTCTTT. This sequence encodes CASSYAGQGRTEAFF.

V gene TRBV4-3 combines with J gene TRBJ2-3; either TRBD1 or TRBD2 may supply D (6 bases each). This CDR3 has 16 residues. Germline V gives CDR1 LGHNA, CDR2 YSLEER. V was pared by 0 bases and J by 0 bases, with 10 bases between. The CDR3 protein is CASSQDTGTSTDTQYF. The CDR3 region has the DNA TGCGCCAGCAGCCAAGATACAGGGACTAGCACAGATACGCAGTATTTT.

The V call is TRBV19, the J call TRBJ1-5; 8 bases line up with TRBD1. Germline V lookup: CDR1 LNHDA, CDR2 SQIVND (reference sequence). The CDR3 is 16 amino acids. Unmatched junction bases numbered 7, after V lost 3 bases and J lost 3 bases. Here the CDR3 DNA reads TGTGCCAGTAGTATTGCTGGACAGGGACTCAATCAGCCCCAGCATTTT. As protein: CASSIAGQGLNQPQHF.